Shown below are 20 T cell receptor beta chains from a single sample sequenced in a study of cytomegalovirus exposure and HLA in healthy donors (dated 2017 in TCRdb). Libraries were constructed by the immunoSEQ multiplex PCR assay. A mixture of 60 forward primers for TCR Vbeta segments and 13 reverse primers for TCR Jbeta segments was used in the multiplex PCR. This immuneACCESS table, as held by TCRdb, lists in-frame sequences with V and J called but not all clones. Of the missing ones, under half trace to an unresolved V gene in checked studies; the others have no known cause. For this sample there are under 100,000 clones; more than 70% appear just once. About 2.9% of the sample is held by the ten biggest clonotypes. Sample: PBMCs. All receptors come from a man aged 40-50 years in good health and CMV-seronegative.

The chain combines TRBV21-1 with TRBJ1-6; the DNA was not used to check the table's D call, TRBD1. TRBV21-1 is tagged as a pseudogene. The length of the CDR3 is 16 residues. The CDR3 bases are TGTGCCAGCAGCAAAGGGAGCGGAGGACAGAGTCCTCCCCTCCACTTT. Its protein product is CASSKGSGGQSPPLHF.

This clone was detected only a few times. CDR3 sequence reads: CASSLLEGLPEAFF. The CDR3 DNA sequence: TGCGCCAGCAGCCTGTTGGAGGGTCTCCCTGAAGCTTTCTTT. The chain recombines TRBV5-1 with TRBJ1-1; D is uncertain. Germline-derived CDR1 and CDR2 are SGHRS and YFSETQ. Trimming left V 4 bases short and J 6 bases short, with 16 bases between. This CDR3 spans 14 amino acids.

The chain has TRBV5-6 and TRBJ1-5; TRBD1 is a possible D gene (6 bases). Germline values: CDR1 SGHDT, CDR2 YYEEEE. This CDR3 spans 14 amino acids. Trimming removed 4 bases from V and 9 bases from J, with 17 bases in between. CDR3 coding DNA: TGTGCCAGCAGCCAGGGGCTACAGGAGCGGCCCCAGCATTTT. The encoded protein is CASSQGLQERPQHF. Based on the CDR3 plus reference TRBV5-6 and TRBJ1-5, the full variable domain is DAGVTQSPTHLIKTRGQQVTLRCSPKSGHDTVSWYQQALGQGPQFIFQYYEEEERQRGNFPDRFSGHQFPNYSSELNVNALLLGDSALYLCASSQGLQERPQHFGDGTRLSIL.

V and J are TRBV5-1 and TRBJ2-2; no clear D. The CDR3 consists of 13 residues. From germline, CDR1 is SGHRS and CDR2 YFSETQ. V shed 7 bases and J shed 6 bases, with 13 bases lying between them. In DNA form, the CDR3 reads TGCGCCAGCGGATCGGCCCGGGCCGGGGAGCTGTTTTTT. It is translated as CASGSARAGELFF.

This clone was found once. The chain has TRBV5-6 and TRBJ2-5, with 10 bases fitting TRBD2. V lost 3 bases, J lost 4 bases, and 6 bases stayed unmatched. CDR3 length: 15 residues. Germline V gives CDR1 SGHDT, CDR2 YYEEEE. The CDR3 region is CASSYALAGGETQYF. CDR3 in DNA: TGTGCCAGCAGCTATGCGTTAGCGGGGGGAGAGACCCAGTACTTC.

This clone was seen a few times. The CDR3 nucleotides are TGCGCCAGCAGACGGGACATTCTTAGCAATCAGCCCCAGCATTTT. Amino acids: CASRRDILSNQPQHF. This sequence joins TRBV4-1 and TRBJ1-5; tentatively, D is TRBD1 (6 bases). Germline CDR1 is MGHRA and CDR2 is YSYEKL. V lost 6 bases to trimming and J lost 0 bases, with 12 bases between them. CDR3 size: 15 residues.

This clone appeared a few times. The V call is TRBV10-3, the J call TRBJ1-2, with D perhaps matching TRBD1 (6 bases). The CDR3 covers 14 residues. V was cut by 3 bases and J by 3 bases, with 11 bases left in between. Germline V gene lookup returns CDR1 ENHRY and CDR2 SYGVKD. CDR3 in DNA: TGTGCCATCAGTGAAGGGGGTTCGGACTATGGCTACACCTTC. As protein: CAISEGGSDYGYTF.

In this sample, this clone turned up a few times. The chain couples TRBV27 to TRBJ2-1; 8 bases align to TRBD1. Germline V lookup: CDR1 MNHEY, CDR2 SMNVEV (reference sequence). The V gene end was trimmed by 7 bases and the J gene end by 7 bases; junction bases not matched to a gene: 12. The CDR3 is made up of 15 amino acids. CDR3 loop: CASIMRGQGPNEQFF. As DNA, the CDR3 is TGTGCCAGCATCATGCGTGGACAGGGTCCTAATGAGCAGTTCTTC.

The chain joins TRBV5-4 to TRBJ2-5; 9 bases align to TRBD2. The CDR3 loop spans 15 amino acids. Germline CDR1 reads SGHNT; CDR2 reads YYREEE (reference sequence). V dropped 4 bases and J dropped 5; count of bases not matched to a gene: 9. The CDR3 reads CASSALAGGPETQYF. The CDR3 region has the DNA TGTGCCAGCAGCGCGCTCGCGGGGGGGCCCGAGACCCAGTACTTC.

This clone was seen only a few times. The chain combines TRBV4-2 with TRBJ2-5; possible D gene TRBD2, 6 bases. CDR3 length: 14 residues. Trimming took off 0 bases at V and 3 bases at J, with 8 bases between the two ends. Germline V lookup: CDR1 LGHNA, CDR2 YNFKEQ. CDR3 in DNA: TGTGCCAGCAGCCAAGATCCGGGGGAAGAGACCCAGTACTTC. Translation: CASSQDPGEETQYF.

V usage is TRBV19 and J usage is TRBJ2-5; TRBD2 matches 7 bases. The CDR3 has 16 residues. Germline V gives CDR1 LNHDA, CDR2 SQIVND (reference sequence). J gave up 7 bases and V 3 bases, and 14 bases lay outside the gene matches. CDR3 DNA: TGTGCCAGTAGTATCTATGGGGGGGGGACGAGAGGGACCCAGTACTTC. Translating gives CASSIYGGGTRGTQYF.

V usage is TRBV28 and J usage is TRBJ2-3; D might be TRBD2 (5 bases). The ends were cut back, 3 bases at V and 0 bases at J, with 10 bases in the middle. The CDR3 consists of 15 residues. Germline CDR1 reads MDHEN; CDR2 reads SYDVKM. The CDR3 sequence is CASSFEGASTDTQYF. CDR3 in DNA: TGTGCCAGCAGTTTTGAGGGAGCGAGCACAGATACGCAGTATTTT.

This clone was detected only once. This chain uses TRBV7-8 with TRBJ2-2; TRBD2 is a possible D gene (6 bases). Trimming left V 5 bases short and J 4 bases short, with 23 bases between. This CDR3 contains 18 residues. From germline, CDR1 is SGHVS and CDR2 FQNEAQ. CDR3 nucleotides: TGTGCCAGCAGCAACGAAGACAGAGGACTATTCCCCACCGGGGAGCTGTTTTTT. Protein product: CASSNEDRGLFPTGELFF.

The chain recombines TRBV19 with TRBJ1-1, with no clear D. V was shortened by 3 bases and J by 1 base, with 6 bases between the two germline ends. The CDR3 runs 13 residues. Germline-derived CDR1 and CDR2 are LNHDA and SQIVND (reference sequence). The CDR3 region has the DNA TGTGCCAGTAGTATCCCCCGGAACACTGAAGCTTTCTTT. Translation gives CASSIPRNTEAFF.

The table lists this clone with a count of one. The chain uses TRBV6-5 and TRBJ2-7; 8 nucleotides line up with TRBD1. J was trimmed by 3 bases and V by 5 bases; bases with no gene match: 6. Per the germline V gene, CDR1 is MNHEY and CDR2 is SVGAGI. CDR3 length equals 14 residues. Here the CDR3 DNA reads TGTGCCAGCAGTCCGTTAACAGGGGGCTACGAGCAGTACTTC. Its translation: CASSPLTGGYEQYF.

This clone was seen more than once but under ten times. This chain joins TRBV4-1 and TRBJ1-1, with D uncertain. CDR1 MGHRA and CDR2 YSYEKL come from the germline V gene. The CDR3 is 13 amino acids. V was clipped by 4 bases and J by 7 bases, with 13 bases between them. The CDR3 DNA reads as TGCGCCAGCAGCCGCCAAACTTCGGGTGAAGCTTTCTTT. Amino acids: CASSRQTSGEAFF.

The chain uses TRBV6-1 and TRBJ1-5, with D possibly TRBD1 on 6 matching bases. The ends were cut back, 0 bases at V and 2 bases at J, with 20 bases in the middle. Germline CDR1 reads MNHNS; CDR2 reads SASEGT. The CDR3 consists of 19 residues. The CDR3: CASSEALRGWLRGNQPQHF. The CDR3 DNA reads as TGTGCCAGCAGTGAAGCGCTAAGGGGGTGGCTTCGGGGCAATCAGCCCCAGCATTTT.

This chain joins TRBV6-5 and TRBJ2-6; no clear D. Trimming stripped 2 bases from V and 2 bases from J, with 10 bases between. The CDR3 extends over 16 amino acids. Looked up from germline, CDR1 is MNHEY and CDR2 is SVGAGI. CDR3 sequence (DNA): TGTGCCAGCAGTTACCGCTTTAGTACTGGGGCCAACGTCCTGACTTTC. It is translated as CASSYRFSTGANVLTF.

The chain uses TRBV4-3 and TRBJ2-3; TRBD2 agrees at 8 bases. V was pared by 0 bases and J by 4 bases, with 6 bases of the junction left unmatched. CDR1 and CDR2 (germline): LGHNA, YSLEER. The length of the CDR3 is 16 residues. CDR3 in DNA: TGCGCCAGCAGCCAAGATGCAGGACTAGCCCCAGATACGCAGTATTTT. It encodes CASSQDAGLAPDTQYF.

V is TRBV25-1 and J is TRBJ1-4; 11 bases are shared with TRBD1. V trimming: 6 bases; J trimming: 8 bases; junction bases outside the gene matches: 8. CDR1 MGHDK and CDR2 SYGVNS come from the germline V gene. CDR3 length: 15 residues. CDR3 coding DNA: TGTGCCAGCAGACGATCCGGGACAGGGGGGGAAAAACTGTTTTTT. Protein product: CASRRSGTGGEKLFF.